Below, 8 T cell receptor beta chains from the same sample are listed, as sequenced in a study of radiotherapy plus CTLA-4 blockade in lung cancer. Using immunoSEQ multiplex PCR, the repertoire was profiled, and TCRdb retains in-frame clones only, with some absent. The sample lists 53,000 or so clones; roughly 88% were seen once. The sample was peripheral blood, taken from a patient treated with radiotherapy plus ipilimumab. The source is a human donor with non-small cell lung cancer whose response to radiotherapy plus ipilimumab could not be evaluated.

The genes are TRBV7-2 and TRBJ2-3; D might be TRBD2 (7 bases). The V gene's germline CDR1 is SGHTA and CDR2 FQGNSA. The ends were cut back, 3 bases at V and 6 bases at J, with 13 bases in the middle. This CDR3 is built from 14 residues. In nucleotides, the CDR3 is TGTGCCAGCAGCTTTAGGGGGGGCTGGGATACGCAGTATTTT. Its translation: CASSFRGGWDTQYF.

The V and J genes are TRBV6-5 and TRBJ1-2, with D possibly TRBD1 on 6 matching bases. Germline CDR1 MNHEY, CDR2 SVGAGI. The CDR3 covers 14 residues. Trimming shortened V by 4 bases and J by 8 bases, and 17 bases separated the two germline ends. CDR3 protein: CASSSTGLGGGYTF. CDR3 DNA sequence: TGTGCCAGCAGTTCCACAGGGTTAGGAGGCGGCTACACCTTC.

V usage is TRBV7-9 and J usage is TRBJ1-5, with 10 bases lining up with TRBD1. CDR1 is SEHNR, CDR2 FQNEAQ, per germline (reference sequence). The CDR3 totals 17 residues. J was trimmed by 1 base and V by 0 bases; bases with no gene match: 3. CDR3 sequence reads: CASSLAGQGISNQPQHF. The DNA of the CDR3 is TGTGCCAGCAGCTTAGCGGGACAGGGGATAAGCAATCAGCCCCAGCATTTT.

V is TRBV5-1 and J is TRBJ2-2; a weak D match, TRBD1 (7 bases). The CDR3 length is 17 residues. CDR1 is SGHRS, CDR2 YFSETQ, per germline. Trimming shortened V by 3 bases and J by 4 bases, and 19 bases separated the two germline ends. DNA of the CDR3: TGCGCCAGCAGCTCGTGGAGGGGACAGAAATTCACCGGGGAGCTGTTTTTT. This translates into CASSSWRGQKFTGELFF.

Concerning this clone: Compared with germline, one end of the junction differs, possibly owing to a read error. The chain couples TRBV5-1 to TRBJ2-5, with TRBD2 as a possible D gene (5 bases). Germline V gives CDR1 SGHRS, CDR2 YFSETQ. This CDR3 contains 14 residues. The DNA for the CDR3 is TGCGCCAGCGGCTTAGAGGGTAATTTCGGGACCCAGTACTTC. It codes for CASGLEGNFGTQYF.

This chain uses TRBV19 with TRBJ2-2; possibly TRBD2 for D (6 bases). CDR1 is LNHDA and CDR2 is SQIVND in the germline V gene (reference sequence). Trimming pared 5 bases from V and 2 bases from J, leaving 15 bases between. This CDR3 comprises 16 residues. The CDR3 protein is CASSSAGTVNTGELFF. CDR3 sequence (DNA): TGTGCCAGTAGTTCGGCCGGGACTGTCAACACCGGGGAGCTGTTTTTT. The variable domain in full, completed from reference TRBV19 and TRBJ2-2, reads DGGITQSPKYLFRKEGQNVTLSCEQNLNHDAMYWYRQDPGQGLRLIYYSQIVNDFQKGDIAEGYSVSREKKESFPLTVTSAQKNPTAFYLCASSSAGTVNTGELFFGEGSRLTVL.

The J gene is TRBJ1-1, the V gene TRBV10-1; 9 bases match TRBD1. Losses at the gene ends were 3 bases for V and 5 bases for J; bases not matched to a gene: 10. CDR1 and CDR2 from the germline V gene are WNHNN and SYGVQD (reference sequence). The CDR3 is 16 amino acids. Here the CDR3 reads CASSEDRGIAGTEAFF. In DNA, the CDR3 is TGCGCCAGCAGTGAAGACAGGGGGATCGCTGGGACTGAAGCTTTCTTT.

CDR3 DNA sequence: TGTGCCAGCAGCTCTAGCGGGGTACGCTCCTACGAGCAGTACTTC. It translates to CASSSSGVRSYEQYF. The chain has TRBV7-2 and TRBJ2-7, with 9 nucleotides matching TRBD2. V lost 4 bases and J lost 0; bases outside the gene matches: 4. This CDR3 region has 15 residues. From germline, CDR1 is SGHTA and CDR2 FQGNSA.